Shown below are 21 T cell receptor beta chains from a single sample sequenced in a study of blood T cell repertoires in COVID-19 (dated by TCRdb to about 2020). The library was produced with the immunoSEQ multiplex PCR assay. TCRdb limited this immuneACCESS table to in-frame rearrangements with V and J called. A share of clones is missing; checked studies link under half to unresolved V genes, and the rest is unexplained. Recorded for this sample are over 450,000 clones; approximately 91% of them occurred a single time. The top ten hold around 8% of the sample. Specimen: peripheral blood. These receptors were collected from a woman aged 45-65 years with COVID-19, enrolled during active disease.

CDR3 in DNA: TGTGCCAGCAGCTCCGGGGGGGAGAACTATGGCTACACCTTC. Its protein product is CASSSGGENYGYTF. V is TRBV7-2 and J is TRBJ1-2; a possible D gene is TRBD1 (5 bases). Trimming removed 4 bases at V and 2 bases at J, with 11 bases between. The CDR3 consists of 14 residues. The germline CDR1 and CDR2 sequences are SGHTA and FQGNSA.

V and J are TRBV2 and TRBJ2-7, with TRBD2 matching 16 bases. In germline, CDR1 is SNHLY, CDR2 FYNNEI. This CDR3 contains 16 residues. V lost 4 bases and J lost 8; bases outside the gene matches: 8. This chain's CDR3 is CASSVGLAGGMSKQYF. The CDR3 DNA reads TGTGCCAGCAGTGTGGGACTAGCGGGAGGGATGAGTAAGCAGTACTTC.

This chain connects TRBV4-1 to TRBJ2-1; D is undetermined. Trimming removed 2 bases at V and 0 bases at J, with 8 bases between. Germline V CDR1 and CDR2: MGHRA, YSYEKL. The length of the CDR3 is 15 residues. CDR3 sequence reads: CASSQTVSSYNEQFF. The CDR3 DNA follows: TGCGCCAGCAGCCAAACAGTTAGCTCCTACAATGAGCAGTTCTTC.

CDR3 sequence reads: CASSLGTRVNEQFF. As DNA, the CDR3 is TGCGCCAGCAGTCTCGGGACTAGGGTGAATGAGCAGTTCTTC. This sequence joins TRBV10-1 and TRBJ2-1; TRBD2 matches 8 bases. CDR3 length equals 14 residues. Germline V gene data show CDR1 as WNHNN and CDR2 as SYGVQD (reference sequence). With V trimmed by 5 bases and J by 7 bases, 7 bases remained unmatched.

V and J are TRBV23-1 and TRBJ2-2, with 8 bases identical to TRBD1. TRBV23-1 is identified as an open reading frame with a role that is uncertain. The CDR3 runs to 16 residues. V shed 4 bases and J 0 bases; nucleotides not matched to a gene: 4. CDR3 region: CASSLGDRPNTGELFF. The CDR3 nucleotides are TGCGCCAGCAGTCTCGGGGACAGGCCGAACACCGGGGAGCTGTTTTTT.

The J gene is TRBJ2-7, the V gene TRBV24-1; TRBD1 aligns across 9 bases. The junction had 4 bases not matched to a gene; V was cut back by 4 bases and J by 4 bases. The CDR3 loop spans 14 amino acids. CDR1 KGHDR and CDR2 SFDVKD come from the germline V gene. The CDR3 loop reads CATSETGGGYEQYF. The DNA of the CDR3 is TGTGCCACCAGTGAGACAGGGGGGGGATACGAGCAGTACTTC.

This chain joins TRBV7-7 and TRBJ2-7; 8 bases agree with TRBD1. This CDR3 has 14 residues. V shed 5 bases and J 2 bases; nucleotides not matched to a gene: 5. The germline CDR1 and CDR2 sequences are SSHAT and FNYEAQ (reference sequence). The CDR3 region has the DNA TGTGCCAGCAGCATCGGACAGGGTACCTACGAGCAGTACTTC. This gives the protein CASSIGQGTYEQYF.

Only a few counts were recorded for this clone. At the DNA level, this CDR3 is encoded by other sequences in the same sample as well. The CDR3 DNA is TGCGCCAGCAGCTTGGAACTAGCGGGAAACAATGAGCAGTTCTTC. This encodes CASSLELAGNNEQFF. The genes are TRBV5-1 and TRBJ2-1, with TRBD2 matching 10 bases. This CDR3 region has 15 residues. The germline V gene encodes CDR1 SGHRS and CDR2 YFSETQ. J gave up 5 bases and V 0 bases, and 2 bases lay outside the gene matches.

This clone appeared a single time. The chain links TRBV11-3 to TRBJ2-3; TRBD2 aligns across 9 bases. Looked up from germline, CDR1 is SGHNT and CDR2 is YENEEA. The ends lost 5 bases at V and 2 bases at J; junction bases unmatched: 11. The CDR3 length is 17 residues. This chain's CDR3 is CASSKSGLATSTDTQYF. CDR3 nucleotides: TGTGCCAGCAGCAAATCGGGACTAGCTACCTCCACAGATACGCAGTATTTT.

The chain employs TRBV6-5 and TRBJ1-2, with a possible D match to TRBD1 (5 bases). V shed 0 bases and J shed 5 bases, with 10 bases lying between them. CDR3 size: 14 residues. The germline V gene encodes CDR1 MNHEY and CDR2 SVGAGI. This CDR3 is CASSYSAGTYGYTF. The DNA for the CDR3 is TGTGCCAGCAGTTACTCAGCAGGGACTTATGGCTACACCTTC.

CDR3 DNA sequence: TGTGCCAGCAGCTTGAAGAGGGCCCTACACCATGAAAAACTGTTTTTT. Its translation: CASSLKRALHHEKLFF. V usage is TRBV5-8 and J usage is TRBJ1-4, with D unresolved. This CDR3 has 16 amino acids. Germline V lookup: CDR1 SGHTS, CDR2 YDEGEE. V gave up 1 base and J gave up 6 bases, with 16 bases separating them.

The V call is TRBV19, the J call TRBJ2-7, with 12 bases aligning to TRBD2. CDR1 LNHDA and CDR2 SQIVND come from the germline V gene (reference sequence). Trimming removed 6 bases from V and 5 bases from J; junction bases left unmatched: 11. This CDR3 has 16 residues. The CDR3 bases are TGTGCCAGTAGCGCTAGCGGGGGGGTTCGCCTCGACGAGCAGTACTTC. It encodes CASSASGGVRLDEQYF.

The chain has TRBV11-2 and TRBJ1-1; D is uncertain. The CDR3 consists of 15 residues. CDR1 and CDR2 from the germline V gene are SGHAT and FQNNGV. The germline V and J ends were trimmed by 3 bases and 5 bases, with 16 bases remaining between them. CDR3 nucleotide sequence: TGTGCCAGCAGCTTGGAGGGTGGAGGGATAACTGAAGCTTTCTTT. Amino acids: CASSLEGGGITEAFF.

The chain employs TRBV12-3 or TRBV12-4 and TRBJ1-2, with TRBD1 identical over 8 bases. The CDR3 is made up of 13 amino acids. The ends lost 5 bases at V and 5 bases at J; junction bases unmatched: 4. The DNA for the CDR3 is TGTGCCAGCAGTACAGGGGGTTGGTATGGCTACACCTTC. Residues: CASSTGGWYGYTF.

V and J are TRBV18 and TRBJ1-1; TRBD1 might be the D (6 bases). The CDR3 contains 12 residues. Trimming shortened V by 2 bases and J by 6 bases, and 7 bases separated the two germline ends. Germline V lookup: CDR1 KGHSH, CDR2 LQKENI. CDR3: CASSPGGSEAFF. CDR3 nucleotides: TGTGCCAGCTCACCAGGGGGCTCTGAAGCTTTCTTT.

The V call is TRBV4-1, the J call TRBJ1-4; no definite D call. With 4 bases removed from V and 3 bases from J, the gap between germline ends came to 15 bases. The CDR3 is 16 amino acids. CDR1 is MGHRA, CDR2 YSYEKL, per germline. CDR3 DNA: TGCGCCAGCAGCCTAAACCACATATTCCCTAATGAAAAACTGTTTTTT. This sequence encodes CASSLNHIFPNEKLFF.

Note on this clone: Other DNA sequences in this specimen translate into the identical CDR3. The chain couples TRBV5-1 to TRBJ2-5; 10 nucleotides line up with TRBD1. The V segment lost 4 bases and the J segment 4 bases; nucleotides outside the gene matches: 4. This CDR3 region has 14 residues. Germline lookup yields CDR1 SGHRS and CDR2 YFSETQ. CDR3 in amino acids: CASSPGQGGETQYF. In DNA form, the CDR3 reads TGCGCCAGCAGCCCAGGACAGGGGGGAGAGACCCAGTACTTC.

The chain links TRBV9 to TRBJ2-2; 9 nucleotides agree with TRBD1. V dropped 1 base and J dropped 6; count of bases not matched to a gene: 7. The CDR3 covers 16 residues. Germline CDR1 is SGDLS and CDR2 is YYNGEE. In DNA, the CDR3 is TGTGCCAGCAGCGTATCCACAGGGGGCAGGGCCGGGGAGCTGTTTTTT. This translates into CASSVSTGGRAGELFF.

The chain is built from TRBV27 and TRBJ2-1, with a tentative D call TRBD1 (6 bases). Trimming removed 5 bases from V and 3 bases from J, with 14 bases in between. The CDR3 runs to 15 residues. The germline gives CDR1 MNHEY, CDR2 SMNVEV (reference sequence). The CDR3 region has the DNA TGTGCCAGCAGTCTAACCAGGACAGACTACAATGAGCAGTTCTTC. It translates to CASSLTRTDYNEQFF.

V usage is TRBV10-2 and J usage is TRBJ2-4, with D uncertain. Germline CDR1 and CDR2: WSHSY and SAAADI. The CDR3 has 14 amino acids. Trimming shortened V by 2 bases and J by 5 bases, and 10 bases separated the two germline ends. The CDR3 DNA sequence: TGCGCCAGCAGTGAGGGCTCCCCTCAAAACATTCAGTACTTC. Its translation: CASSEGSPQNIQYF.

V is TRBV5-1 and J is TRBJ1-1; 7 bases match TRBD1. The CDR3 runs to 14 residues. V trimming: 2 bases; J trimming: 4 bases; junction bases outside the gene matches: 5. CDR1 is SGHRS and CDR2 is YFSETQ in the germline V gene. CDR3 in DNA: TGCGCCAGCAGCTTCCAGGGGGAAGGCACTGAAGCTTTCTTT. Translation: CASSFQGEGTEAFF.